The next 10 T cell receptor beta chains were all read from a single sample in a study of shared clonotypes between healthy human individuals. Here immunoSEQ multiplex PCR was the method, and the copy in TCRdb shows in-frame clones only, minus some. The data contain some 2,100,000 clones, roughly 95% of them singletons. The sample consisted of naive CD4+ T cells sorted from blood. Subset of the sample: CD45RA+ positively selected. The receptors come from a man aged 18 to 29 in good health.

J is TRBJ2-7 and V is TRBV18; D unresolved. This CDR3 is 15 amino acids long. V lost 1 base, J lost 3 bases, and 13 bases lay in between. Per germline, CDR1 KGHSH and CDR2 LQKENI. This chain's CDR3 is CASSPRSSQGYEQYF. In DNA form, the CDR3 reads TGTGCCAGCTCACCACGGTCGAGTCAAGGCTACGAGCAGTACTTC.

The rearrangement joins TRBV2 to TRBJ1-4; D may be TRBD1 (5 bases). CDR3 size: 14 residues. The germline V gene has CDR1 SNHLY and CDR2 FYNNEI. The V gene lost 6 bases and the J gene lost 4 bases, with 12 bases spanning the gap. This chain's CDR3 is CASRTGTNNEKLFF. In DNA form, the CDR3 reads TGTGCCAGCAGGACCGGGACCAATAATGAAAAACTGTTTTTT.

The chain has TRBV5-1 and TRBJ1-4; TRBD1 is a possible D gene (6 bases). Germline V CDR1 and CDR2: SGHRS, YFSETQ. Trimming removed 8 bases at V and 0 bases at J, with 14 bases between. The CDR3 is 15 amino acids. The CDR3 sequence is CASTQGLATNEKLFF. DNA for the CDR3: TGCGCCAGTACCCAGGGGCTTGCAACTAATGAAAAACTGTTTTTT.

The chain joins TRBV5-6 to TRBJ1-6, with 7 bases matching TRBD1. The CDR3 contains 15 residues. Germline V gene sequence: CDR1 SGHDT, CDR2 YYEEEE. V dropped 2 bases and J dropped 10; count of bases not matched to a gene: 9. The CDR3 DNA follows: TGTGCCAGCAGCTTTCTGAAAGGGGGCTGGTCACCCCTCCACTTT. Protein product: CASSFLKGGWSPLHF.

The rearrangement uses TRBV4-1 and TRBJ1-1; D is unresolved. This CDR3 has 12 amino acids. V dropped 2 bases and J dropped 6 bases, with 7 bases sitting between them. The V gene's germline CDR1 is MGHRA and CDR2 YSYEKL. CDR3 DNA sequence: TGCGCCAGCAGCCAACCCAAGGCTGAAGCTTTCTTT. This translates into CASSQPKAEAFF.

The V and J genes are TRBV18 and TRBJ2-3; D remains ambiguous. The CDR3 runs to 14 residues. Trimming cost V 6 bases and J 4 bases, with 14 bases left between them. The germline V gene encodes CDR1 KGHSH and CDR2 LQKENI. As DNA, the CDR3 is TGTGCCAGCTCCCCCCAGGTAGCTCCAGATACGCAGTATTTT. It specifies CASSPQVAPDTQYF.

V usage is TRBV7-2 and J usage is TRBJ1-2; a weak D match, TRBD1 (5 bases). V was shortened by 3 bases and J by 3 bases, with 14 bases between the two germline ends. CDR1 SGHTA and CDR2 FQGNSA come from the germline V gene. The CDR3 runs to 15 residues. The chain's CDR3 is CASSFQGGVDYGYTF. CDR3 nucleotides: TGTGCCAGCAGCTTTCAGGGTGGGGTTGACTATGGCTACACCTTC.

This chain uses TRBV10-3 with TRBJ1-4, with a possible D match to TRBD1 (5 bases). CDR1 ENHRY and CDR2 SYGVKD come from the germline V gene. V lost 6 bases to trimming and J lost 2 bases, with 13 bases between them. The CDR3 runs 15 residues. The CDR3 sequence: CAISTDSPTNEKLFF. The CDR3 nucleotides are TGTGCCATCAGCACCGACAGCCCTACTAATGAAAAACTGTTTTTT.

The gene calls are TRBV10-2 and TRBJ2-5, with unresolved D. Germline V lookup: CDR1 WSHSY, CDR2 SAAADI. V was clipped by 2 bases and J by 3 bases, with 13 bases between them. The CDR3 contains 15 residues. CDR3 loop: CASSEIWVREETQYF. CDR3 coding DNA: TGCGCCAGCAGTGAGATATGGGTACGGGAAGAGACCCAGTACTTC.

The chain is built from TRBV6-5 and TRBJ2-1; D not certain. V shed 6 bases and J shed 0 bases, with 12 bases lying between them. Per the germline V gene, CDR1 is MNHEY and CDR2 is SVGAGI. The CDR3 is made up of 15 amino acids. The CDR3 nucleotides are TGTGCCAGCAGCCTCCACGGGCCCTCCTACAATGAGCAGTTCTTC. It codes for CASSLHGPSYNEQFF.